This passage covers 22 T cell receptor beta chains from one sample sequenced in a study of T-cell memory formation after mild COVID-19 (dated by TCRdb to the early 2020s). Libraries were prepared through 5' RACE. Sequenced using an Illumina NovaSeq 6000. TCRdb handled the public reads itself, with Q25 trimming in fastp and clone calling in MiXCR, and kept productive beta chains. All rows with the same CDR3 protein become a single entry with the most common DNA and genes. The sample profile shows more than 350,000 distinct CDR3 sequences; 16% of them were found once. The top ten hold about a fifth of the sample. Sequenced material: PBMCs or a T cell subset sorted from them (not recorded which). The receptors were gathered from a man younger than 30 who had mild COVID-19 (a few samples of this study predate the infection). The sample titles of this study are shuffled in the database, so cell type and time point are left out; the donor was told from shared clones.

The chain employs TRBV7-9 and TRBJ2-2; D not certain. The CDR3 covers 13 residues. The germline gives CDR1 SEHNR, CDR2 FQNEAQ (reference sequence). Between the trimmed V and J ends, which lost 1 base and 6 bases, there was a span of 6 bases. CDR3 DNA: TGTGCCAGCAGCTTAGATAGGTCCGGGGAGCTGTTTTTT. This gives the protein CASSLDRSGELFF.

The table lists this clonotype with many counts. The chain recombines TRBV4-1 with TRBJ2-3; perhaps TRBD2 as D (6 bases). CDR3 length: 16 residues. V was clipped by 0 bases and J by 2 bases, with 12 bases between them. Germline loops: CDR1 MGHRA, CDR2 YSYEKL. In nucleotides, the CDR3 is TGCGCCAGCAGCCAAGATACTAGGAGGGACACAGATACGCAGTATTTT. Translation gives CASSQDTRRDTDTQYF.

This sequence joins TRBV18 and TRBJ2-2; tentative D call: TRBD1 (5 bases). Germline V lookup: CDR1 KGHSH, CDR2 LQKENI. With 4 bases removed from V and 1 base from J, the gap between germline ends came to 16 bases. CDR3 size: 17 residues. The CDR3 loop is CASSLLQNRRNTGELFF. The DNA of the CDR3 is TGTGCCAGCTCACTTCTCCAGAACAGGAGGAACACCGGGGAGCTGTTTTTT.

Only a few counts were recorded for this clonotype. The rearrangement uses TRBV19 and TRBJ2-3; D unclear. The germline gives CDR1 LNHDA, CDR2 SQIVND (reference sequence). The V gene lost 3 bases and the J gene lost 4 bases, with 5 bases spanning the gap. This CDR3 contains 12 residues. The CDR3 region is CASSIIADTQYF. Here the CDR3 DNA reads TGTGCCAGTAGTATCATCGCAGATACGCAGTATTTT.

This clonotype was found a few times. The chain carries TRBV5-1 and TRBJ1-3; no clear D. CDR3 length: 16 amino acids. The germline gives CDR1 SGHRS, CDR2 YFSETQ. Deletions cut 4 bases from V and 4 bases from J, with 18 bases between. CDR3 protein: CASSPDGPTVGNTIYF. Here the CDR3 DNA reads TGCGCCAGCAGCCCGGATGGCCCGACCGTAGGAAACACCATATATTTT.

This chain connects TRBV12-5 to TRBJ1-5; D uncertain. The CDR3 is 14 amino acids. Trimming shortened V by 2 bases and J by 6 bases, and 11 bases separated the two germline ends. Looked up from germline, CDR1 is LGHNT and CDR2 is FRNRAP. The CDR3 region has the DNA TGTGCTAGTGGTTTGAGTGGCACCCGTCAGCCCCAGCATTTT. Encoded protein: CASGLSGTRQPQHF.

This chain joins TRBV20-1 and TRBJ2-1, with TRBD2 identical over 10 bases. The germline V gene has CDR1 DFQATT and CDR2 SNEGSKA (reference sequence). The CDR3 consists of 14 residues. The ends lost 6 bases at V and 1 base at J; junction bases unmatched: 3. CDR3 DNA sequence: TGCAGTGCAAGACTAGCGGGTTCCTACAATGAGCAGTTCTTC. Encoded protein: CSARLAGSYNEQFF.

V is TRBV6-5 and J is TRBJ1-6; the D gene is possibly TRBD1 (5 bases). CDR1 and CDR2 from the germline V gene are MNHEY and SVGAGI. This CDR3 is built from 16 residues. Trimming shortened V by 6 bases and J by 8 bases, and 20 bases separated the two germline ends. CDR3 sequence (DNA): TGTGCCAGCAGGCCGACAGCTCTGTCCCCACATTCACCCCTCCACTTT. Protein sequence: CASRPTALSPHSPLHF.

The chain joins TRBV6-5 to TRBJ1-2, with a tentative D call TRBD1 (5 bases). With 0 bases removed from V and 3 bases from J, the gap between germline ends came to 11 bases. This CDR3 has 15 residues. CDR1 and CDR2 from the germline V gene are MNHEY and SVGAGI. This CDR3 is CASSYSVDRYYGYTF. The DNA for the CDR3 is TGTGCCAGCAGTTACTCTGTAGACAGATACTATGGCTACACCTTC.

This clonotype was seen a few times. This sequence joins TRBV5-1 and TRBJ1-6; maybe TRBD1 (5 bases). The CDR3 totals 15 residues. Deletions cut 5 bases from V and 2 bases from J, with 11 bases between. Per the germline V gene, CDR1 is SGHRS and CDR2 is YFSETQ. The CDR3 loop is CASSRGETYNSPLHF. The DNA for the CDR3 is TGCGCCAGCAGTAGAGGGGAAACCTATAATTCACCCCTCCACTTT. The full variable domain, in which reference TRBV5-1 and TRBJ1-6 provide the parts outside the CDR3, is KAGVTQTPRYLIKTRGQQVTLSCSPISGHRSVSWYQQTPGQGLQFLFEYFSETQRNKGNFPGRFSGRQFSNSRSEMNVSTLELGDSALYLCASSRGETYNSPLHFGNGTRLTVT.

This clonotype was counted many times. The V and J genes are TRBV6-6 and TRBJ2-1, with a tentative D call TRBD1 (6 bases). This CDR3 spans 17 amino acids. V was trimmed by 5 bases and J by 5 bases, leaving 22 bases between them. Germline V gives CDR1 MNHNY, CDR2 SVGAGI (reference sequence). Here the CDR3 reads CASSARVTGNRHNEQFF. The CDR3 nucleotides are TGTGCCAGCAGTGCCCGAGTAACAGGGAATAGACACAATGAGCAGTTCTTC.

V usage is TRBV20-1 and J usage is TRBJ1-1, with D possibly matching TRBD1 (6 bases). This CDR3 has 14 amino acids. Trimming cost V 3 bases and J 3 bases, with 14 bases left between them. Germline loops: CDR1 DFQATT, CDR2 SNEGSKA (reference sequence). The CDR3 sequence is CSASSVRGDTEAFF. The CDR3 nucleotides read TGCAGTGCTAGTTCCGTCAGGGGAGACACTGAAGCTTTCTTT.

The chain has TRBV12-3 or TRBV12-4 and TRBJ1-5; no definite D call. Trimming stripped 5 bases from V and 6 bases from J, with 11 bases between. The CDR3 is 13 residues long. The CDR3 loop reads CASSLQPGQPQHF. The CDR3, as DNA: TGTGCCAGCAGTCTCCAACCAGGTCAGCCCCAGCATTTT.

Notes on this clonotype: An end of the junction does not agree with germline; a read error may underlie this. This sequence joins TRBV5-1 and TRBJ2-3; TRBD1 agrees at 9 bases. The CDR3 runs 15 residues. Per the germline V gene, CDR1 is SGHRS and CDR2 is YFSETQ. The CDR3 reads CASSLGQGLADTQYF. As DNA, the CDR3 is TGTGCCAGCAGCTTGGGACAGGGCTTGGCGGATACGCAGTATTTT.

The V call is TRBV4-1, the J call TRBJ1-5, with no clear D. The CDR3 totals 15 residues. V lost 2 bases, J lost 0 bases, and 8 bases lay in between. CDR1 MGHRA and CDR2 YSYEKL come from the germline V gene. DNA of the CDR3: TGCGCCAGCAGCCAAAGCCGGGATAGCAATCAGCCCCAGCATTTT. Its protein is CASSQSRDSNQPQHF.

The chain has TRBV28 and TRBJ2-2; D not certain. Germline CDR1 reads MDHEN; CDR2 reads SYDVKM. The CDR3 totals 15 residues. Trimming took 2 bases from V and 1 from J, leaving 8 bases between them. For the CDR3, the DNA is TGTGCCAGCAGTTTAATGGGGATGAACACCGGGGAGCTGTTTTTT. The encoded protein is CASSLMGMNTGELFF.

V is TRBV6-1 and J is TRBJ1-3; D is undetermined. Trimming removed 10 bases from V and 1 base from J, with 11 bases in between. This CDR3 contains 13 residues. Per germline, CDR1 MNHNS and CDR2 SASEGT. The CDR3 reads CATARRSGNTIYF. DNA for the CDR3: TGTGCCACCGCCCGCCGTTCTGGAAACACCATATATTTT.

V gene TRBV7-9 combines with J gene TRBJ2-7, with D possibly TRBD2 on 5 matching bases. This CDR3 region has 12 residues. The V and J ends lost 4 bases and 1 base respectively, with 5 bases between them. From germline, CDR1 is SEHNR and CDR2 FQNEAQ (reference sequence). The CDR3 sequence: CASSWTSYEQYF. The CDR3 DNA sequence: TGTGCCAGCAGCTGGACTTCCTACGAGCAGTACTTC.

This clonotype has just a few counts. V is TRBV4-1 and J is TRBJ2-1; 7 nucleotides match TRBD2. From germline, CDR1 is MGHRA and CDR2 YSYEKL. V was pared by 0 bases and J by 4 bases, with 6 bases of the junction left unmatched. This CDR3 spans 16 amino acids. Here the CDR3 reads CASSQEPSGTYNEQFF. Written as DNA, the CDR3 is TGCGCCAGCAGCCAAGAACCTAGCGGAACATACAATGAGCAGTTCTTC.

The chain is built from TRBV12-3 or TRBV12-4 and TRBJ1-4, with D uncertain. The CDR3 has 15 residues. Between the trimmed V and J ends, which lost 7 bases and 2 bases, there was a span of 14 bases. CDR3 nucleotides: TGTGCCAGCACCGCGGAAAGGGTCACTAATGAAAAACTGTTTTTT. Its translation: CASTAERVTNEKLFF.

The chain joins TRBV9 to TRBJ1-2, with D uncertain. Germline V gives CDR1 SGDLS, CDR2 YYNGEE. V was clipped by 3 bases and J by 2 bases, with 8 bases between them. This CDR3 has 13 amino acids. In nucleotides, the CDR3 is TGTGCCAGCAGCGGCGAAACAAACTATGGCTACACCTTC. Amino acids: CASSGETNYGYTF.

This clonotype has only a few counts. The chain is built from TRBV7-2 and TRBJ2-5; D remains unclear. Trimming left V 5 bases short and J 5 bases short, with 15 bases between. Germline V lookup: CDR1 SGHTA, CDR2 FQGNSA. The CDR3 has 14 residues. CDR3 coding DNA: TGTGCCAGCAGCCAAAGGGCTAGGTGGGAGACCCAGTACTTC. Translation: CASSQRARWETQYF.